This T cell receptor (beta chain) was obtained from a study of blood T cell repertoires in COVID-19. Study as a whole: Acute and convalescent COVID-19 samples came from the United States, Italy and Spain. T cells, B-cell-depleted T cells, or PBMCs provided the cDNA or gDNA that served as material.

During active infection, Seattle patients enrolled and were then monitored through disease. This CDR3 region has 14 residues. In the authors' workflow: How many nucleated cells were present was estimated from reference gene primer amplification. Data came from immunoSEQ multiplex PCR; TCRdb stores just in-frame clones and leaves some out. The V and J calls and clone size were taken over from that table, and D and trimming were inferred from the DNA. The sample has under 75,000 clones, roughly 84% seen once; the top ten hold 16%. Input material: peripheral blood. The chain links TRBV21-1 to TRBJ2-7; no check of the table's D call, TRBD1, against the DNA was made. TRBV21-1 is designated a pseudogene. This sequence was found in a man aged 55 to 69 with COVID-19, enrolled during active disease. DNA of the CDR3: TGTGCCAGCAGCCGGAGAGACAGAGCCTACGAGCAGTACTTC. Translated, it gives CASSRRDRAYEQYF.